Given below is one TCR beta chain in context. What antigen it recognizes has not been identified. A clone one base away is much larger, so this may be a read error. It is unclear where the CDR3 begins or ends on the DNA, so no DNA is shown, and the CDR3 is as TCRdb lists it. The CDR3 sequence holds 13 residues, the cysteine and phenylalanine included. CDR1 and CDR2 are drawn from the germline V gene: SQVTM, ANQGSEA. To demonstrate the VDJtools post-analysis software, TCR beta repertoires were profiled from the peripheral blood of about 13 young patients with multiple sclerosis. The multiple sclerosis patients were children and adolescents ranging in age from about 6 to 17 years. Libraries were prepared through PCR. The run used an Illumina HiSeq 2500. Unique molecular identifiers were incorporated into TCR beta cDNA libraries to reduce PCR and sequencing biases. Approximately 500,000 cDNA molecules were obtained for every 1 to 10 million input T cells, so each molecule roughly corresponded to one T cell. The patient libraries were prepared and sequenced with the same protocol used for the earlier healthy control dataset. Within a given batch, samples were prepared together, multiplexed and sequenced on the same HiSeq lane. Turning to the authors' computational methods: Raw barcoded reads were processed with MIGEC, and single-read molecular identifier groups were discarded before consensus assembly and CDR3 extraction. Clonotype tables were post-analysed with VDJtools, normalizing diversity by down-sampling all datasets to the smallest sample size. In repertoire overlap clustering, CDR3 amino acid sequences, but not nucleotide sequences, were matched to correct batch-related cross-sample contamination. Using fastp at Q25 and MiXCR, TCRdb reprocessed the public reads and kept productive beta chains. Identical CDR3 protein sequences are pooled into one entry, listed with their most common genes and DNA. The V and J calls were determined by TCRdb, not by the authors. Recorded for this sample are a few hundred thousand distinct CDR3 sequences; less than 35% of them occurred a single time. The ten largest clonotypes hold roughly 13% of the sample.

The record originates from a study of post-analysis software for immune sequencing data (dated by TCRdb to 2013 to 2016). In terms of the full investigation: Disease courses on record covered relapsing-remitting, secondary progressive and progressive-relapsing multiple sclerosis, though some patients had no subtype annotation. Patient repertoires were compared against 11 previously published healthy control repertoires from donors aged 6 to 25 years. A subset of samples was prepared in parallel using single-end sample barcoding, then pooled and co-amplified after Illumina adapter ligation.

The study at large found these results: Significantly lower normalized Chao1 diversity was found in multiple sclerosis patients than in controls, suggesting substantial peripheral T-cell clonal expansion. Direct clustering with F measure showed strong co-clustering of samples prepared in the same batch, prompting a batch-effect correction. The control group was slightly older than the multiple sclerosis patient group. Significantly higher frequencies in patients than in controls were found for a few TRBV segments, including TRBV5-6, TRBV5-1 and TRBV20-1.

The source material was blood. The V and J segments used are TRBV29-1 and TRBJ1-2; the table's D call TRBD1 went unverified against the DNA. The clonotype originates from a girl aged 10-17 years with multiple sclerosis. The CDR3 sequence is CSVPRQGTYGCTF.